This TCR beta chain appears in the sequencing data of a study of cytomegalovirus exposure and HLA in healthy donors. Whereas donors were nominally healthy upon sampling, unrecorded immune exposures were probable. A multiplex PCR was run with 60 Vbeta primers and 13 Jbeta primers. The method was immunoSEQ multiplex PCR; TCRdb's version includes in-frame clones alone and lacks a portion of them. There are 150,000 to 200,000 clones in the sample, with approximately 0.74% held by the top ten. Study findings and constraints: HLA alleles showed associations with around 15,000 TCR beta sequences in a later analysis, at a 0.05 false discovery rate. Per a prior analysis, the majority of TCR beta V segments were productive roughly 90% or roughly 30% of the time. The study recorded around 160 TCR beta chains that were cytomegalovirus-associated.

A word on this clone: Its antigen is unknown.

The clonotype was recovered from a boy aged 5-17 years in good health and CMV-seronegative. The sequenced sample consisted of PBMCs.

The CDR3 DNA follows: TGTGCCAGCAGCCATCGGACTCCCTACGAGCAGTACTTC. Translated: CASSHRTPYEQYF. The chain recombines TRBV14 with TRBJ2-7, with a possible D match to TRBD2 (5 bases). V lost 3 bases and J lost 2, with 8 bases in between. There are 13 residues in the CDR3. CDR1 is SGHDN, CDR2 FVKESK, per germline. The variable domain in full, completed from reference TRBV14 and TRBJ2-7, reads EAGVTQFPSHSVIEKGQTVTLRCDPISGHDNLYWYRRVMGKEIKFLLHFVKESKQDESGMPNNRFLAERTGGTYSTLKVQPAELEDSGVYFCASSHRTPYEQYFGPGTRLTVT.